These T cell receptor beta chains were read from a single sample in a study of T cell repertoires in cytomegalovirus infection. Via MiXCR, TCRdb re-called the reads, giving one row per CDR3 protein. The sample shows approximately 71,000 distinct CDR3 sequences, 3% to 4% of them seen only once. The sample comprised PBMCs. The receptors originated from a human donor in good health (CMV status not recorded). Some clones in this sample may be carry-over from other donors' samples. CDR3s include the opening cysteine and the closing phenylalanine or tryptophan. Fields, in order: clone size, D gene, CDR3 length, V gene, J gene, CDR3 DNA, CDR3 protein. A D gene is named only where the DNA matches it firmly. Rows give clone size only sometimes, using once, few, many, or a class for an expanded clone.

few	TRBD1	17	TRBV7-8	TRBJ1-3	TGTGCCAGCAGCTTTAGTCGACAGGGACGCTCTGGAAACACCATATATTTT	CASSFSRQGRSGNTIYF
many	NA	13	TRBV7-9	TRBJ2-7	TGTGCCAGCAGATCCCCGATGGGTGCCGAGCAGTACTTC	CASRSPMGAEQYF
many	NA	12	TRBV7-2	TRBJ1-2	TGTGCCAGCAGCTTGGAGGGGTATGGCTACACCTTC	CASSLEGYGYTF
many	NA	12	TRBV7-2	TRBJ1-1	TGTGCCAGCAGCCCCTTCGGCTTTGAAGCTTTCTTT	CASSPFGFEAFF
many	TRBD1	14	TRBV7-9	TRBJ1-2	TGTGCCAGCAGGTCACAGGACAGGGACCATGGCTACACCTTC	CASRSQDRDHGYTF
many	TRBD1	17	TRBV7-9	TRBJ1-1	TGTGCCAGCAGCCCGGGACAGGGGTCGAGGGGGAACACTGAAGCTTTCTTT	CASSPGQGSRGNTEAFF
many	NA	15	TRBV7-3	TRBJ2-6	TGTGCCAGCAGCTTAGGCGGCTCTGGGGCCAACGTCCTGACTTTC	CASSLGGSGANVLTF
many	TRBD1	16	TRBV7-9	TRBJ1-5	TGTGCCAGCAGCTTCGGGACAGCTGATAGCAATCAGCCCCAGCATTTT	CASSFGTADSNQPQHF
many	NA	12	TRBV6-6	TRBJ2-3	TGTGCCAGCAAAAAGTGGGCAGATACGCAGTATTTT	CASKKWADTQYF
many	TRBD1	17	TRBV7-8	TRBJ2-2	TGTGCCAGCAGCGACGCGACAGGGGAAGCGAACACCGGGGAGCTGTTTTTT	CASSDATGEANTGELFF
many	TRBD1	16	TRBV7-2	TRBJ1-6	TGTGCCAGCAGCCCTCGGACAGGGGGAGGTAATTCACCCCTCCACTTT	CASSPRTGGGNSPLHF
many	NA	18	TRBV15	TRBJ2-3	TGTGCCACCAGCAAGGACAGAAAACCGACTAGTCCCTCAGATACGCAGTATTTT	CATSKDRKPTSPSDTQYF
many	TRBD1	16	TRBV19	TRBJ1-5	TGTGCCAGTAGTAACCGGGACAGGGCTTTTCATCAGCCCCAGCATTTT	CASSNRDRAFHQPQHF
many	NA	11	TRBV27	TRBJ1-2	TGTGCCAGCAGAAACACACATGGCTACACCTTC	CASRNTHGYTF
many	NA	16	TRBV7-8	TRBJ2-2	TGTGCCAGCAGCCACCGTAGGGCACTAAACACCGGGGAGCTGTTTTTT	CASSHRRALNTGELFF
many	TRBD1	14	TRBV7-2	TRBJ2-1	TGTGCCAGCAGCATACAGGGGGCTCTCGTCGGGCAGTTCTTC	CASSIQGALVGQFF
many	NA	13	TRBV7-2	TRBJ2-5	TGTGCCATCCGATCTCTCACGCAAGAGACCCAGTACTTC	CAIRSLTQETQYF
many	NA	14	TRBV7-8	TRBJ2-1	TGTGCCAGCAGCCCCCGGACTTCCTACAATGAGCAGTTCTTC	CASSPRTSYNEQFF
many	TRBD1	13	TRBV6-2/TRBV6-3	TRBJ2-3	TGTGCCAGCAGAACAGGGGAGATGGATACGCAGTATTTT	CASRTGEMDTQYF
many	NA	16	TRBV7-2	TRBJ2-4	TGTGCCAGCAGCTTAGGACAGGGACTAGCCAAAAACATTCAGTACTTC	CASSLGQGLAKNIQYF
many	NA	15	TRBV7-2	TRBJ2-7	TGTGCCAGCAGCTCCAGGACTCTGACGTTCTACGAGCAGTACTTC	CASSSRTLTFYEQYF
many	NA	15	TRBV4-1	TRBJ2-6	TGTGCCAGCAGCCAAGACAACTCTGGGGCCAACGTCCTGACTTTC	CASSQDNSGANVLTF
many	NA	12	TRBV20-1	TRBJ1-1	TGCAGTGCCAGGGACGGGGATACTGAAGCTTTCTTT	CSARDGDTEAFF
NA	NA	16	TRBV7-2	TRBJ2-1	TGTGCCAGCAGCTTAGCGGAGGCTAGCGTGTACAATGAGCAGTTCTTC	CASSLAEASVYNEQFF
many	TRBD1	14	TRBV7-8	TRBJ1-1	TGTGCCAGCAGCCCGACAGGGCGAAACACTGAAGCTTTCTTT	CASSPTGRNTEAFF
many	NA	13	TRBV5-5	TRBJ2-1	TGTGCCAGCAGCTTAGATATGCCGAATGAGCAGTTCTTC	CASSLDMPNEQFF
many	NA	13	TRBV7-6	TRBJ1-6	TGTGCCAGCAGCTATACGACAGGAAGCACCCTCCACTTT	CASSYTTGSTLHF
many	NA	12	TRBV7-6	TRBJ2-3	TGTGCCAGCAGCCCCGAGACAGATACGCAGTATTTT	CASSPETDTQYF
many	NA	14	TRBV7-2	TRBJ2-2	TGTGCCAGCAGCACCAACAGGGAGGTCGGGGAGCTGTTTTTT	CASSTNREVGELFF
many	NA	18	TRBV7-9	TRBJ2-5	TGTGCCAGCAGCCCCCCGGTGGGAAAGGGCGGAGAGTCAGAGACCCAGTACTTC	CASSPPVGKGGESETQYF
NA	NA	15	TRBV7-2	TRBJ1-1	TGTGCCAGCAGCTTAGCGTTTCCCGAATCTAGGGGGGCTTTCTTT	CASSLAFPESRGAFF
many	TRBD1	14	TRBV19	TRBJ2-5	TGTGCCAGTAGTACTACAGGGGGACAAGAGACCCAGTACTTC	CASSTTGGQETQYF
many	TRBD1	14	TRBV10-3	TRBJ2-1	TGTGCCATCAGGGACAGGAGCTCCTACAATGAGCAGTTCTTC	CAIRDRSSYNEQFF
many	TRBD2	16	TRBV7-6	TRBJ2-1	TGTGCCAGCAGCCCCGAGGTGGCTAGCGGGAGTGATGAGCAGTTCTTC	CASSPEVASGSDEQFF
many	TRBD1	14	TRBV10-3	TRBJ1-1	TGTGCCATCAGGCGGGACAGGGAGGGCACTGAAGCTTTCTTT	CAIRRDREGTEAFF
NA	NA	13	TRBV7-2	TRBJ1-3	TGTGCCAGCAGCTTACAGGGAGCAAGCACCATATATTTT	CASSLQGASTIYF
many	TRBD2	17	TRBV6-1	TRBJ2-7	TGTGCCAGCAGCCACCCCCTAGCGGGAGTTAGGACCTACGAGCAGTACTTC	CASSHPLAGVRTYEQYF
NA	NA	13	TRBV19	TRBJ1-5	TGTGCCAGTAGAGGGGGACGCAATCAGCCCCAGCATTTT	CASRGGRNQPQHF
many	TRBD1	15	TRBV7-4	TRBJ2-7	TGTGCCAGCAGCAGGCCGACAGGGCGAGATTACGAGCAGTACTTC	CASSRPTGRDYEQYF
many	TRBD1	15	TRBV12-3/TRBV12-4	TRBJ2-6	TGTGCCACCCGGACAGGGTTGGCTGGGGCCAACGTCCTGACTTTC	CATRTGLAGANVLTF